The 14 T cell receptor beta chains below all came from one sample that was sequenced in a study of shared clonotypes between healthy human individuals (dated by TCRdb to between 2020 and 2021). CD8 naive samples were obtained by positive selection for CCR7 among CD45RO-negative cells, yielding a CD45RA+CCR7+ population from which TemRA cells were excluded. Libraries came from the immunoSEQ multiplex PCR assay. TCRdb mirrors the immuneACCESS table, restricted to in-frame sequences. Some clones are absent from its copies; in checked studies, under half trace to an unresolved V gene, and the reason for the others is unknown. This sample is represented by around 1,900,000 clones; 80% to 95% of them were singletons. Around 1.7% of the sample is held by the ten biggest clonotypes. The sequencing sample was made of naive CD8+ T cells from PBMCs. The intended sense of this specimen's cell subset or site label: CD45RA+CCR7+. These receptors all stem from a man younger than 35 in good health. Some clones in this sample may be carry-over from other donors' samples.

This clone appeared once. The chain combines TRBV30 with TRBJ2-2; maybe TRBD2 (6 bases). The V end was cut by 5 bases, the J end by 5 bases, with 12 bases between. CDR1 and CDR2 (germline): GTSNPN, SVGIG (reference sequence). The CDR3 is 13 residues long. In nucleotides, the CDR3 is TGTGCCTGGGGTTTCCGGGAGACCGGGGAGCTGTTTTTT. Amino acid sequence: CAWGFRETGELFF. The whole variable domain, remainder taken from reference TRBV30 and TRBJ2-2, is SQTIHQWPATLVQPVGSPLSLECTVEGTSNPNLYWYRQAAGRGLQLLFYSVGIGQISSEVPQNLSASRPQDRQFILSSKKLLLSDSGFYLCAWGFRETGELFFGEGSRLTVL.

As to this clone: Other nucleotide sequences in the sample specify the same CDR3. This chain joins TRBV7-6 and TRBJ1-4; 7 bases are a match to TRBD1. CDR1 and CDR2 (germline): SGHVS, FNYEAQ. Losses at the gene ends were 1 base for V and 5 bases for J; bases not matched to a gene: 1. The CDR3 consists of 14 residues. CDR3 sequence (DNA): TGTGCCAGCAGCTTAGGGACAGGCAATGAAAAACTGTTTTTT. Translated, it gives CASSLGTGNEKLFF.

The chain recombines TRBV7-6 with TRBJ1-1, with unresolved D. The ends were cut back, 1 base at V and 1 base at J, with 10 bases in the middle. The germline V gene encodes CDR1 SGHVS and CDR2 FNYEAQ. The CDR3 has 15 residues. DNA for the CDR3: TGTGCCAGCAGCTTAGTTCTTTCCGGGAACACTGAAGCTTTCTTT. Translated: CASSLVLSGNTEAFF.

This clone is a singleton in its sample. The rearrangement links TRBV4-2 to TRBJ2-1, with TRBD2 matching over 9 bases. Germline CDR1 LGHNA, CDR2 YNFKEQ. V lost 5 bases, J lost 0 bases, and 5 bases stayed unmatched. The CDR3 sequence is 16 residues long. The CDR3 protein is CASSVASGASYNEQFF. The DNA for the CDR3 is TGTGCCAGCAGCGTGGCTAGCGGGGCCTCCTACAATGAGCAGTTCTTC.

This clone was observed a single time. V gene TRBV5-4 combines with J gene TRBJ2-5; D unresolved. Germline CDR1 reads SGHNT; CDR2 reads YYREEE (reference sequence). This CDR3 is 15 amino acids long. V lost 4 bases and J lost 2, with 15 bases in between. CDR3 loop: CASSQTTDIQETQYF. The CDR3 DNA sequence: TGTGCCAGCAGCCAGACAACAGATATTCAAGAGACCCAGTACTTC.

The DNA of the CDR3 is TGCAGCGTCTTCGGCATTCATAGGACCGAAGCTTTCTTT. Translating gives CSVFGIHRTEAFF. The rearrangement uses TRBV29-1 and TRBJ1-1, with D unresolved. The CDR3 is 13 amino acids. From germline, CDR1 is SQVTM and CDR2 ANQGSEA. Trimming removed 6 bases from V and 8 bases from J, with 19 bases in between. Full variable domain (outside the CDR3, taken from reference TRBV29-1 and TRBJ1-1): SAVISQKPSRDICQRGTSLTIQCQVDSQVTMMFWYRQQPGQSLTLIATANQGSEATYESGFVIDKFPISRPNLTFSTLTVSNMSPEDSSIYLCSVFGIHRTEAFFGQGTRLTVV.

The genes are TRBV7-9 and TRBJ1-2, with a possible D match to TRBD1 (6 bases). CDR1 SEHNR and CDR2 FQNEAQ come from the germline V gene (reference sequence). CDR3 length: 15 residues. Trimming shortened V by 5 bases and J by 1 base, and 14 bases separated the two germline ends. The CDR3 reads CASSPTPGDNYGYTF. In DNA form, the CDR3 reads TGTGCCAGCAGCCCGACGCCAGGGGATAACTATGGCTACACCTTC. Variable domain in full (rest from reference TRBV7-9 and TRBJ1-2): DTGVSQNPRHKITKRGQNVTFRCDPISEHNRLYWYRQTLGQGPEFLTYFQNEAQLEKSRLLSDRFSAERPKGSFSTLEIQRTEQGDSAMYLCASSPTPGDNYGYTFGSGTRLTVV.

This clone was seen only a few times. This chain connects TRBV10-3 to TRBJ2-1; 9 bases align to TRBD1. Germline V gene data show CDR1 as ENHRY and CDR2 as SYGVKD. The CDR3 length is 14 residues. The V segment lost 4 bases and the J segment 5 bases; nucleotides outside the gene matches: 3. The CDR3 reads CAISGGDRDNEQFF. CDR3 coding DNA: TGTGCCATCAGTGGGGGGGACAGGGACAATGAGCAGTTCTTC.

As to this clone: At the DNA level, this CDR3 is encoded by other sequences in the same sample as well. This rearrangement joins TRBV9 to TRBJ1-1, with 8 nucleotides matching TRBD1. Trimming removed 0 bases from V and 1 base from J; junction bases left unmatched: 2. Germline V CDR1 and CDR2: SGDLS, YYNGEE. This CDR3 region has 15 residues. The CDR3 protein is CASSVEGTGNTEAFF. For the CDR3, the DNA is TGTGCCAGCAGCGTAGAAGGGACAGGGAACACTGAAGCTTTCTTT.

The J gene is TRBJ2-7, the V gene TRBV28; 12 nucleotides line up with TRBD2. In germline, CDR1 is MDHEN, CDR2 SYDVKM. Trimming at V came to 3 bases and at J to 1 base, leaving 4 bases not matched to a gene. The CDR3 sequence is 16 residues long. CDR3 nucleotide sequence: TGTGCCAGCAGTTTTCAACTAGCGGGAGGTTCCTACGAGCAGTACTTC. Protein: CASSFQLAGGSYEQYF. The variable domain in full, with the rest retrieved from reference TRBV28 and TRBJ2-7, is DVKVTQSSRYLVKRTGEKVFLECVQDMDHENMFWYRQDPGLGLRLIYFSYDVKMKEKGDIPEGYSVSREKKERFSLILESASTNQTSMYLCASSFQLAGGSYEQYFGPGTRLTVT.

Concerning this clone itself: The sample holds other DNA sequences that translate to the same CDR3. This chain uses TRBV4-3 with TRBJ1-5, with D possibly being TRBD1 (6 bases). V lost 0 bases and J lost 1, with 7 bases in between. Germline CDR1 LGHNA, CDR2 YSLEER. CDR3 size: 15 residues. Written as DNA, the CDR3 is TGCGCCAGCAGCCAAGATAGGGGGAGCAATCAGCCCCAGCATTTT. Protein: CASSQDRGSNQPQHF.

This sequence joins TRBV29-1 and TRBJ1-1; 7 positions match TRBD1. The trim removed 7 bases at V and 3 bases at J, leaving 8 bases unmatched. This CDR3 spans 13 amino acids. Germline lookup yields CDR1 SQVTM and CDR2 ANQGSEA. In DNA form, the CDR3 reads TGCAGCGCCATCGGACAGGAACACACTGAAGCTTTCTTT. Its protein product is CSAIGQEHTEAFF.

On this clone itself: This specimen includes other DNA sequences encoding the same CDR3. The rearrangement joins TRBV27 to TRBJ2-1; 9 bases are a match to TRBD1. This CDR3 region has 15 residues. V dropped 5 bases and J dropped 2; count of bases not matched to a gene: 4. The germline V gene encodes CDR1 MNHEY and CDR2 SMNVEV (reference sequence). The CDR3 coding sequence is TGTGCCAGCAGTCCGGGACAGGGTACCTACAATGAGCAGTTCTTC. Translation gives CASSPGQGTYNEQFF.

The chain has TRBV2 and TRBJ2-7; either TRBD1 or TRBD2 may supply D (6 bases each). This CDR3 is built from 17 residues. The V gene's germline CDR1 is SNHLY and CDR2 FYNNEI. Between the trimmed V and J ends, which lost 1 base and 1 base, there was a span of 17 bases. CDR3 coding DNA: TGTGCCAGCAGTGAAGGGGGACACCTAGGAGGGTCCTACGAGCAGTACTTC. Translating gives CASSEGGHLGGSYEQYF.